Shown below are 2 T cell receptor beta chains from a single sample sequenced in a study of blood T cells in healthy people across ages. It was with a sample-barcoded 5' primer and a J-beta primer mix that a second PCR of roughly 6 to 12 cycles was run. TCRdb processed the 5' RACE reads anew with MiXCR; each CDR3 protein has one entry. The sample yields about 560,000 distinct CDR3 sequences, roughly a quarter seen once. The same data also went into a second study, on T cells of mothers and their children.

The sample consisted of blood. These receptors came from a boy between 2 and 10 years old in good health.

The chain recombines TRBV6-1 with TRBJ1-1; D unclear. CDR1 MNHNS and CDR2 SASEGT come from the germline V gene. CDR3 length: 12 residues. Deletions cut 1 base from V and 7 bases from J, with 7 bases between. The CDR3 is CASSEGRIEAFF. The DNA for the CDR3 is TGTGCCAGCAGTGAAGGAAGGATTGAAGCTTTCTTT.

This sequence joins TRBV9 and TRBJ2-5, with 11 bases fitting TRBD2. The germline CDR1 and CDR2 sequences are SGDLS and YYNGEE. CDR3 length: 15 amino acids. J was trimmed by 5 bases and V by 2 bases; bases with no gene match: 5. CDR3 coding DNA: TGTGCCAGCAGCGTCACTAGCGGGAGCGGGGAGACCCAGTACTTC. This translates into CASSVTSGSGETQYF. Based on the CDR3 plus reference TRBV9 and TRBJ2-5, the full variable domain is DSGVTQTPKHLITATGQRVTLRCSPRSGDLSVYWYQQSLDQGLQFLIQYYNGEERAKGNILERFSAQQFPDLHSELNLSSLELGDSALYFCASSVTSGSGETQYFGPGTRLLVL.